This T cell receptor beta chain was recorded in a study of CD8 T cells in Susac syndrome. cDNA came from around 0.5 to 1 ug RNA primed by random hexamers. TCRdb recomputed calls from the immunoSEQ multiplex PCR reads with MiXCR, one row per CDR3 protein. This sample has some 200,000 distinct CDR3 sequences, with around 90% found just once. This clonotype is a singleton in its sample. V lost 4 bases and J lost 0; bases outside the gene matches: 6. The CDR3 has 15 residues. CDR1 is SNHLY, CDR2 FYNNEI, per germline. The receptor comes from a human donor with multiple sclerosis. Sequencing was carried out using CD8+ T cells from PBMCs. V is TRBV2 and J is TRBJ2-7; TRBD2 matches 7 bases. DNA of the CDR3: TGTGCCAGCAGTGCCTGGCCTAGCGGCTCCTACGAGCAGTACTTC. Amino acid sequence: CASSAWPSGSYEQYF.